The sequence of this T cell receptor beta chain was determined in a study of OX40 agonist ivuxolimab in advanced cancers. Looking at the study overall: Participants averaged about 60 years of age (range 23 to 79) and were 82.7% male.

There are 16 residues in the CDR3. Trimming took off 3 bases at V and 2 bases at J, with 16 bases between the two ends. Per the germline V gene, CDR1 is GTSNPN and CDR2 is SVGIG (reference sequence). The data were produced by immunoSEQ multiplex PCR, yet TCRdb's version contains in-frame clones alone and is incomplete. The sample shows some 97,000 clones, over 75% of them seen only once. The clonotype was recovered from an adult with an advanced solid tumor such as melanoma, head and neck, liver or kidney cancer. Specimen: CD4+ or CD8+ T cells sorted from blood, collected in a trial of the OX40 agonist ivuxolimab. This chain joins TRBV30 and TRBJ2-2; D tentatively reads TRBD1 or TRBD2 (6 bases each). CDR3 DNA: TGTGCCTGGAGAGACACTAGGGGGGCCAACACCGGGGAGCTGTTTTTT. The encoded protein is CAWRDTRGANTGELFF.